A selection of T cell receptor beta chains follows, all from one sample in a study of cytomegalovirus exposure and HLA in healthy donors. TCRdb's copy holds only in-frame clones and misses some; the assay was immunoSEQ multiplex PCR. This sample has 150,000 to 200,000 clones, with roughly 80% found just once. The sequenced sample consisted of PBMCs. The source is a woman aged 18-30 years in good health and CMV-seropositive. The CDR3 runs from the conserved cysteine through the conserved F or W. The D gene is left open where the match is weak. Clone size is stated in some rows and not others, as once, few, many or a class when expanded.

v_call: TRBV2; clone_size: once; j_call: TRBJ1-2; d_call: -; cdr3_length: 12; cdr3_nt: TGTGCCAGCAAGGAAGTAGGAGATGGCTACACCTTC; cdr3_aa: CASKEVGDGYTF
v_call: TRBV5-1; clone_size: -; j_call: TRBJ1-6; d_call: -; cdr3_length: 14; cdr3_nt: TGCGCCACTCGACAGGATTCCTATAATTCACCCCTCCACTTT; cdr3_aa: CATRQDSYNSPLHF
v_call: TRBV15; clone_size: once; j_call: TRBJ2-3; d_call: TRBD2; cdr3_length: 14; cdr3_nt: TGTGCCACCAGCGGGGAGGGCGCCAGAGATACGCAGTATTTT; cdr3_aa: CATSGEGARDTQYF
v_call: TRBV7-9; clone_size: -; j_call: TRBJ2-3; d_call: TRBD1; cdr3_length: 14; cdr3_nt: TGTGCCAGCAGCCACGACAGGGATGCAGATACGCAGTATTTT; cdr3_aa: CASSHDRDADTQYF
v_call: TRBV5-5; clone_size: -; j_call: TRBJ2-1; d_call: -; cdr3_length: 14; cdr3_nt: TGTGCCAGCAGCCTCCGGGACTCTCACAATGAGCAGTTCTTC; cdr3_aa: CASSLRDSHNEQFF
v_call: TRBV5-1; clone_size: -; j_call: TRBJ2-1; d_call: -; cdr3_length: 15; cdr3_nt: TGCGCCAGCAGCTTGGGTGTGCAGGGTGGCGTTGAGCAGTTCTTC; cdr3_aa: CASSLGVQGGVEQFF
v_call: TRBV4-3; clone_size: -; j_call: TRBJ2-2; d_call: -; cdr3_length: 17; cdr3_nt: TGCGCCAGCAGTCGTAGCCCCGGGACATTTCCCACCGGGGAGCTGTTTTTT; cdr3_aa: CASSRSPGTFPTGELFF
v_call: TRBV30; clone_size: -; j_call: TRBJ2-7; d_call: -; cdr3_length: 12; cdr3_nt: TGTGCCTGGAGTCCGGAGACCTACGAGCAGTACTTC; cdr3_aa: CAWSPETYEQYF
v_call: TRBV18; clone_size: once; j_call: TRBJ2-2; d_call: -; cdr3_length: 16; cdr3_nt: TGTGCCAGCTCTCCCCCCGGGGTTCGTACAACCGGGGAGCTGTTTTTT; cdr3_aa: CASSPPGVRTTGELFF
v_call: TRBV7-2; clone_size: -; j_call: TRBJ1-6; d_call: -; cdr3_length: 15; cdr3_nt: TGTGCCAGCAGTAGCTTGCAGTTACTGAACTCACCCCTCCACTTT; cdr3_aa: CASSSLQLLNSPLHF
v_call: TRBV6-5; clone_size: few; j_call: TRBJ2-7; d_call: TRBD1; cdr3_length: 15; cdr3_nt: TGTGCCAGCAGTTACGCCGGACAGGGGGCTGACGAGCAGTACTTC; cdr3_aa: CASSYAGQGADEQYF
v_call: TRBV7-3; clone_size: -; j_call: TRBJ2-3; d_call: -; cdr3_length: 16; cdr3_nt: TGTGCCAGCAGCTCCGGGACTTCACCCGTCACAGATACGCAGTATTTT; cdr3_aa: CASSSGTSPVTDTQYF
v_call: TRBV7-9; clone_size: -; j_call: TRBJ1-2; d_call: -; cdr3_length: 13; cdr3_nt: TGTGCCAGCATGCGGGACCGGACCTATGGCTACACCTTC; cdr3_aa: CASMRDRTYGYTF
v_call: TRBV5-1; clone_size: -; j_call: TRBJ2-3; d_call: TRBD2; cdr3_length: 16; cdr3_nt: TGCGCCAGCAGCTTGGCTGTACTAGCGGGGACAGATACGCAGTATTTT; cdr3_aa: CASSLAVLAGTDTQYF
v_call: TRBV13; clone_size: -; j_call: TRBJ2-5; d_call: TRBD2; cdr3_length: 13; cdr3_nt: TGTGCCAGCAGCCCGGCGGTAGCGGGGGTCCCTAACTTC; cdr3_aa: CASSPAVAGVPNF
v_call: TRBV7-2; clone_size: few; j_call: TRBJ1-3; d_call: -; cdr3_length: 17; cdr3_nt: TGTGCCAGCAGCTTAGAGGGGGGGCGTCTTTCTGGAAACACCATATATTTT; cdr3_aa: CASSLEGGRLSGNTIYF
v_call: TRBV5-1; clone_size: -; j_call: TRBJ1-1; d_call: -; cdr3_length: 14; cdr3_nt: TGCGCCAGCAGCTTGGCCGGGAAAGACACTGAAGCTTTCTTT; cdr3_aa: CASSLAGKDTEAFF
v_call: TRBV29-1; clone_size: few; j_call: TRBJ2-5; d_call: TRBD1; cdr3_length: 15; cdr3_nt: TGCAGCGTACGGGCCCCGCAGGGGGCGGGGGAGACCCAGTACTTC; cdr3_aa: CSVRAPQGAGETQYF
v_call: TRBV19; clone_size: -; j_call: TRBJ2-5; d_call: -; cdr3_length: 14; cdr3_nt: TGTGCCAGTAGTATCCCAGGCCTCCAAGAGACCCAGTACTTC; cdr3_aa: CASSIPGLQETQYF
v_call: TRBV28; clone_size: -; j_call: TRBJ1-2; d_call: -; cdr3_length: 12; cdr3_nt: TGTGCCAGCAGTCTCAACCAGATTTACTACACCTTC; cdr3_aa: CASSLNQIYYTF
v_call: TRBV18; clone_size: once; j_call: TRBJ2-7; d_call: -; cdr3_length: 12; cdr3_nt: TGTGCCAGCTCACCCCTGGGCCGCGAGCAGTACTTC; cdr3_aa: CASSPLGREQYF
v_call: TRBV5-4; clone_size: once; j_call: TRBJ2-3; d_call: TRBD2; cdr3_length: 11; cdr3_nt: TGTGCCAGCAGCTTCGGGACTACTCTGACTTTT; cdr3_aa: CASSFGTTLTF
v_call: TRBV5-1; clone_size: -; j_call: TRBJ2-7; d_call: TRBD1; cdr3_length: 14; cdr3_nt: TGCGCCAGCACCCCAACAGGGGGCTCCTACGAGCAGTACTTC; cdr3_aa: CASTPTGGSYEQYF
v_call: TRBV7-9; clone_size: -; j_call: TRBJ1-5; d_call: -; cdr3_length: 16; cdr3_nt: TGTGCCAGCAGCTCTACGACAGGCATCGGCAATCAGCCCCAGCATTTT; cdr3_aa: CASSSTTGIGNQPQHF
v_call: TRBV4-1; clone_size: -; j_call: TRBJ2-3; d_call: -; cdr3_length: 18; cdr3_nt: TGCGCCAGCAGCCAAGACAATGTGGGGCTCCCCCGCACAGATACGCAGTATTTT; cdr3_aa: CASSQDNVGLPRTDTQYF
v_call: TRBV12-5; clone_size: -; j_call: TRBJ1-2; d_call: TRBD1; cdr3_length: 15; cdr3_nt: TGTGCTAGTGCCCTAGGGACAGGGGCTAACTATGGCTACACCTTC; cdr3_aa: CASALGTGANYGYTF
v_call: TRBV20-1; clone_size: -; j_call: TRBJ2-7; d_call: -; cdr3_length: 11; cdr3_nt: TGCAGTGCTAGTACTCACTACGAGCAGTACTTC; cdr3_aa: CSASTHYEQYF
v_call: TRBV28; clone_size: -; j_call: TRBJ1-2; d_call: TRBD1; cdr3_length: 13; cdr3_nt: TGTGCCAGCAGTTCGACAGGGTATACTGGCTACACCTTC; cdr3_aa: CASSSTGYTGYTF
v_call: TRBV4-1; clone_size: -; j_call: TRBJ2-3; d_call: -; cdr3_length: 15; cdr3_nt: TGCGCCAGCAGCCAGCTAGGCAGGGGTTCAGATACGCAGTATTTT; cdr3_aa: CASSQLGRGSDTQYF
v_call: TRBV7-2; clone_size: few; j_call: TRBJ2-7; d_call: TRBD1; cdr3_length: 14; cdr3_nt: TGTGCCAGCAGCTTAGGGACAGGGGAGGGGGAGCAGTACTTC; cdr3_aa: CASSLGTGEGEQYF
v_call: TRBV20-1; clone_size: -; j_call: TRBJ1-1; d_call: -; cdr3_length: 11; cdr3_nt: TGCAGTACGCGGGGGAACACTGAAGCTTTCTTT; cdr3_aa: CSTRGNTEAFF
v_call: TRBV7-9; clone_size: -; j_call: TRBJ1-1; d_call: -; cdr3_length: 17; cdr3_nt: TGTGCCAGCAGCCTGTACAAGCTTACTACAGGGAACACTGAAGCTTTCTTT; cdr3_aa: CASSLYKLTTGNTEAFF
v_call: TRBV11-2; clone_size: -; j_call: TRBJ1-2; d_call: TRBD1; cdr3_length: 15; cdr3_nt: TGTGCCAGCAGATTTTCGGACAGGGATTCTTATGGCTACACCTTC; cdr3_aa: CASRFSDRDSYGYTF
v_call: TRBV7-6; clone_size: -; j_call: TRBJ2-1; d_call: -; cdr3_length: 14; cdr3_nt: TGTGCCAGCAGCCCACGTAGGGGGACCAATGAGCAGTTCTTC; cdr3_aa: CASSPRRGTNEQFF
v_call: TRBV27; clone_size: -; j_call: TRBJ2-5; d_call: TRBD1; cdr3_length: 14; cdr3_nt: TGTGCCAGCAGAAGGGGACAGTCCCAAGAGACCCAGTACTTC; cdr3_aa: CASRRGQSQETQYF
v_call: TRBV10-3; clone_size: -; j_call: TRBJ2-3; d_call: -; cdr3_length: 14; cdr3_nt: TGTGCCATCAGTCCGGGACTTACCACAGATACGCAGTATTTT; cdr3_aa: CAISPGLTTDTQYF
v_call: TRBV7-2; clone_size: -; j_call: TRBJ2-7; d_call: -; cdr3_length: 19; cdr3_nt: TGTGCCAGCAGCTTAGTCAATCCCCCCGTGTCAGGGGATAACTACGAGCAGTACTTC; cdr3_aa: CASSLVNPPVSGDNYEQYF
v_call: TRBV5-1; clone_size: -; j_call: TRBJ1-1; d_call: -; cdr3_length: 13; cdr3_nt: TGCGCCAGCAGCCCCCTAACAGAGACTGAAGCTTTCTTT; cdr3_aa: CASSPLTETEAFF
v_call: TRBV5-1; clone_size: -; j_call: TRBJ1-3; d_call: -; cdr3_length: 16; cdr3_nt: TGCGCCAGCAGCGGCGAACAGGGCGGTGGAGGAAACACCATATATTTT; cdr3_aa: CASSGEQGGGGNTIYF
v_call: TRBV19; clone_size: -; j_call: TRBJ2-7; d_call: -; cdr3_length: 14; cdr3_nt: TGTGCCAGTAGTATAGGCAGGGCCTCCTACGAGCAGTACTTC; cdr3_aa: CASSIGRASYEQYF
v_call: TRBV5-5; clone_size: -; j_call: TRBJ2-5; d_call: TRBD1; cdr3_length: 14; cdr3_nt: TGTGCCAGCAGCTACCGGACAGGGCGGGAGACCCAGTACTTC; cdr3_aa: CASSYRTGRETQYF
v_call: TRBV4-1; clone_size: -; j_call: TRBJ2-2; d_call: TRBD2; cdr3_length: 16; cdr3_nt: TGCGCCAGCAGCCCGCCGGGGGGGATGAACACCGGGGAGCTGTTTTTT; cdr3_aa: CASSPPGGMNTGELFF
v_call: TRBV5-4; clone_size: -; j_call: TRBJ2-5; d_call: -; cdr3_length: 14; cdr3_nt: TGTGCCAGCAGCTTGGGGCTAGCCCCAGAGACCCAGTACTTC; cdr3_aa: CASSLGLAPETQYF
v_call: TRBV9; clone_size: -; j_call: TRBJ2-7; d_call: TRBD1; cdr3_length: 13; cdr3_nt: TGTGCCAGCAGGGAGGGACAGGCCTACGAGCAGTACTTC; cdr3_aa: CASREGQAYEQYF
v_call: TRBV29-1; clone_size: -; j_call: TRBJ1-1; d_call: -; cdr3_length: 12; cdr3_nt: TGCAGCGGCGGTGAAGATAACACTGAAGCTTTCTTT; cdr3_aa: CSGGEDNTEAFF
v_call: TRBV28; clone_size: -; j_call: TRBJ2-2; d_call: -; cdr3_length: 15; cdr3_nt: TGTGCCAGCAGTTTAAGGCAGGGCAACACCGGGGAGCTGTTTTTT; cdr3_aa: CASSLRQGNTGELFF
v_call: TRBV5-1; clone_size: -; j_call: TRBJ1-2; d_call: -; cdr3_length: 18; cdr3_nt: TGCGCCAGCAGCTTGGCCAATCAACAGGAGACGCAGTTCTATGGCTACACCTTC; cdr3_aa: CASSLANQQETQFYGYTF
v_call: TRBV19; clone_size: once; j_call: TRBJ2-3; d_call: TRBD1; cdr3_length: 14; cdr3_nt: TGTGCCAGTAGAGAGCAGGGGGCAATAGATACGCAGTATTTT; cdr3_aa: CASREQGAIDTQYF
v_call: TRBV2; clone_size: -; j_call: TRBJ1-2; d_call: -; cdr3_length: 14; cdr3_nt: TGTGCCAGCAGTGATGGTCGGGGAAGCTATGGCTACACCTTC; cdr3_aa: CASSDGRGSYGYTF
v_call: TRBV15; clone_size: -; j_call: TRBJ2-7; d_call: -; cdr3_length: 15; cdr3_nt: TGTGCCACCAGCAGCACACCCAGGGGCCTCTACGAGCAGTACTTC; cdr3_aa: CATSSTPRGLYEQYF
v_call: TRBV6-1; clone_size: -; j_call: TRBJ1-1; d_call: -; cdr3_length: 14; cdr3_nt: TGTGCCAGCAGTGAATCGGGGGGGAACACTGAAGCTTTCTTT; cdr3_aa: CASSESGGNTEAFF
v_call: TRBV2; clone_size: -; j_call: TRBJ2-7; d_call: TRBD2; cdr3_length: 15; cdr3_nt: TGTGCCAGCAGTGAAGAGGGACTAAACTACTACGAGCAGTACTTC; cdr3_aa: CASSEEGLNYYEQYF
v_call: TRBV6-6; clone_size: -; j_call: TRBJ1-6; d_call: -; cdr3_length: 14; cdr3_nt: TGTGCCAGCAGCGAGACAGAGTATAATTCACCCCTCCACTTT; cdr3_aa: CASSETEYNSPLHF
v_call: TRBV18; clone_size: -; j_call: TRBJ1-1; d_call: -; cdr3_length: 12; cdr3_nt: TGTGCCAGCTCACCACAGGGAGCTGAAGCTTTCTTT; cdr3_aa: CASSPQGAEAFF
v_call: TRBV5-1; clone_size: once; j_call: TRBJ1-1; d_call: TRBD1; cdr3_length: 14; cdr3_nt: TGCGCCAGCAGCCGGACAGGGCTGAACACTGAAGCTTTCTTT; cdr3_aa: CASSRTGLNTEAFF
v_call: TRBV4-1; clone_size: -; j_call: TRBJ1-1; d_call: TRBD1; cdr3_length: 15; cdr3_nt: TGCGCCAGCAGCCAAGAGGACAGGGCGAACACTGAAGCTTTCTTT; cdr3_aa: CASSQEDRANTEAFF
v_call: TRBV29-1; clone_size: -; j_call: TRBJ2-7; d_call: -; cdr3_length: 13; cdr3_nt: TGCAGCGTACAGACCCAGAGCTCCTACGAGCAGTACTTC; cdr3_aa: CSVQTQSSYEQYF
v_call: TRBV4-2; clone_size: -; j_call: TRBJ2-3; d_call: TRBD2; cdr3_length: 18; cdr3_nt: TGTGCCAGCAGCGGGGGGACTAGCGGGGGCCTCCGGGAAGATACGCAGTATTTT; cdr3_aa: CASSGGTSGGLREDTQYF
v_call: TRBV29-1; clone_size: -; j_call: TRBJ2-1; d_call: TRBD2; cdr3_length: 18; cdr3_nt: TGCAGCGTCCACCGGAGGAGGCTAGCGGGGGGGCATGGCAATGAGCAGTTCTTC; cdr3_aa: CSVHRRRLAGGHGNEQFF
v_call: TRBV18; clone_size: -; j_call: TRBJ2-6; d_call: -; cdr3_length: 15; cdr3_nt: TGTGCCAGCTCGCGACAGGACTCTGGGGCCAACGTCCTGACTTTC; cdr3_aa: CASSRQDSGANVLTF